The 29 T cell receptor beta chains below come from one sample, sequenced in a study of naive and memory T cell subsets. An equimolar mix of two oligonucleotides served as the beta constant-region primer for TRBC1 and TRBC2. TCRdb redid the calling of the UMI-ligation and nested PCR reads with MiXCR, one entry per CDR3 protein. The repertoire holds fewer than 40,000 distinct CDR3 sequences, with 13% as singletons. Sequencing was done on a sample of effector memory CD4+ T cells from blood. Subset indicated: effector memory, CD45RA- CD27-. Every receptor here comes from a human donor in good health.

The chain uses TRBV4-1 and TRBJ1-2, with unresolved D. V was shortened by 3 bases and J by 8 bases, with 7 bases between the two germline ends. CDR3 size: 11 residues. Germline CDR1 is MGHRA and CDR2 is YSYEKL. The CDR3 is CASSHPGGYTF. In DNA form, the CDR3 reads TGCGCCAGCAGCCACCCCGGGGGCTACACCTTC.

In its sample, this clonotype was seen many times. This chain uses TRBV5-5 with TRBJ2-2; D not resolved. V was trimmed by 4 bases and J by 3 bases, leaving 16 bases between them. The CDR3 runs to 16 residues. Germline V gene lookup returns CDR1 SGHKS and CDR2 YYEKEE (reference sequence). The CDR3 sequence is CASSGGIRRYTGELFF. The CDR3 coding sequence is TGTGCCAGCAGCGGTGGGATCCGGAGATACACCGGGGAGCTGTTTTTT.

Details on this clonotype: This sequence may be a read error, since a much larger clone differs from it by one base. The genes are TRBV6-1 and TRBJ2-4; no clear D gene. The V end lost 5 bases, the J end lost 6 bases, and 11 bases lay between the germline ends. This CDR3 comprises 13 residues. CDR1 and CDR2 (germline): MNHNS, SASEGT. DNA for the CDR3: TGTGCCAGCAGTTATACGACACCAAACATTCAGTACTTC. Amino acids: CASSYTTPNIQYF.

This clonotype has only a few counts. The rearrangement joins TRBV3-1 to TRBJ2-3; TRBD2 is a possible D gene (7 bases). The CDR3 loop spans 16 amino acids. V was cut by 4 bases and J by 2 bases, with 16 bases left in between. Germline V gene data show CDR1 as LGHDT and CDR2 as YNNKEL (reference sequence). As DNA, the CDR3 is TGTGCCAGCAGCCTGACACAGGGAGGGCCCACAGATACGCAGTATTTT. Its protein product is CASSLTQGGPTDTQYF.

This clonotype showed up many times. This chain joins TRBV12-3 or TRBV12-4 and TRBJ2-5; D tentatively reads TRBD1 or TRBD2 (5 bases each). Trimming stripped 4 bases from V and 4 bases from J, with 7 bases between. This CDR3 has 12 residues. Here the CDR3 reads CASSYGGETQYF. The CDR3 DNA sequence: TGTGCCAGCAGTTATGGGGGAGAGACCCAGTACTTC.

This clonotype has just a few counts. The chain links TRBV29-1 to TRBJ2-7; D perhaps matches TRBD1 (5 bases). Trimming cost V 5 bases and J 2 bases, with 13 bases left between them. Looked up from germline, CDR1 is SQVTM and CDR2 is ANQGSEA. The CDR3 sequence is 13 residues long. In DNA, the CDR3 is TGCAGCGTTCCGACAGACACACCCTACGAGCAGTACTTC. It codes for CSVPTDTPYEQYF.

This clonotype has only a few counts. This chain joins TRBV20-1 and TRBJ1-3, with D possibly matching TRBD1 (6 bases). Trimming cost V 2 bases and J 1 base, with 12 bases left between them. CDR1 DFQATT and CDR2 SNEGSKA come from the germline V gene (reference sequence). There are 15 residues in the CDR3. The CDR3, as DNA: TGCAGTGCTAGATATGGCAGGGGATCTGGAAACACCATATATTTT. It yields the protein CSARYGRGSGNTIYF.

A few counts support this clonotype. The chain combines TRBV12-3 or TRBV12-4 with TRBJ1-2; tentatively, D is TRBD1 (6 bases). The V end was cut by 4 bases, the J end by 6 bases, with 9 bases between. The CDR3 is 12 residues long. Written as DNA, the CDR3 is TGTGCCAGCAGTTACCGACAGGATGGCTACACCTTC. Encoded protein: CASSYRQDGYTF.

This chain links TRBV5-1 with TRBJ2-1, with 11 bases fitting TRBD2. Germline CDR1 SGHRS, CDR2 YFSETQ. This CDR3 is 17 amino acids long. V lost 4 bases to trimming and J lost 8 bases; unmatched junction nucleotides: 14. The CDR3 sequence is CASSLELAGAGKDEQFF. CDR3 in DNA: TGCGCCAGCAGCCTAGAACTAGCGGGAGCGGGTAAGGATGAGCAGTTCTTC.

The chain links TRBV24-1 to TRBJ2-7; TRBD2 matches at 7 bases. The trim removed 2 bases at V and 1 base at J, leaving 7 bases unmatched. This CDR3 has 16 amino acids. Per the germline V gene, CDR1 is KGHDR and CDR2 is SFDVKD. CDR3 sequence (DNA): TGTGCCACCAGTGATTCGGGGAGGGCTTCATCCTACGAGCAGTACTTC. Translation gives CATSDSGRASSYEQYF.

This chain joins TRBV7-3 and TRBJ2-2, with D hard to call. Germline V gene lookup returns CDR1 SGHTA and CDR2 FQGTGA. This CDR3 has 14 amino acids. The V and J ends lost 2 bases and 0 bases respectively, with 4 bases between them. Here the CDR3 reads CASSLSSNTGELFF. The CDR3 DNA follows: TGTGCCAGCAGCTTATCCTCGAACACCGGGGAGCTGTTTTTT.

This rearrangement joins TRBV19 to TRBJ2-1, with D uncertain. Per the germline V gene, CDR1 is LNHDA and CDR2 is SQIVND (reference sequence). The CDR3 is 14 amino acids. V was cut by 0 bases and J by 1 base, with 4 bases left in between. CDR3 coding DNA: TGTGCCAGTAGTATAGATGGATCCTACAATGAGCAGTTCTTC. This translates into CASSIDGSYNEQFF.

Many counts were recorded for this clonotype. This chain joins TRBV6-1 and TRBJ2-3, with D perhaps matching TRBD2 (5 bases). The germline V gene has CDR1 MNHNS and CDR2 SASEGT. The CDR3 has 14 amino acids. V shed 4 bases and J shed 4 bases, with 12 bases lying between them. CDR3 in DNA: TGTGCCAGCAGTGGGCAGAGCGGAGCAGATACGCAGTATTTT. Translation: CASSGQSGADTQYF.

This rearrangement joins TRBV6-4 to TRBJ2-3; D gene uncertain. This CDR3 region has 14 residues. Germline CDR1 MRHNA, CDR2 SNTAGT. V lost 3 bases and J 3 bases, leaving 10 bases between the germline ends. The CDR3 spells CASSDGIGTDTQYF. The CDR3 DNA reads TGTGCCAGCAGTGATGGGATCGGGACAGATACGCAGTATTTT.

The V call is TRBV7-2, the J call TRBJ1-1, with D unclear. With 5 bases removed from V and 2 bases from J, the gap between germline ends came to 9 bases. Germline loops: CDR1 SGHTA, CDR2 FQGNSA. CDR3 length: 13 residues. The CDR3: CASSTQQNTEAFF. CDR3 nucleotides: TGTGCCAGCAGCACCCAACAAAACACTGAAGCTTTCTTT.

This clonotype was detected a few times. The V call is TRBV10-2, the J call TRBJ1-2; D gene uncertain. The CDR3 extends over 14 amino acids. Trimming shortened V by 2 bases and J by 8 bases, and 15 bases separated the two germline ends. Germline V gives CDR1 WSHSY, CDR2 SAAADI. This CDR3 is CASSEGNIAIGYTF. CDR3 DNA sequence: TGCGCCAGCAGTGAGGGCAATATAGCTATCGGCTACACCTTC.

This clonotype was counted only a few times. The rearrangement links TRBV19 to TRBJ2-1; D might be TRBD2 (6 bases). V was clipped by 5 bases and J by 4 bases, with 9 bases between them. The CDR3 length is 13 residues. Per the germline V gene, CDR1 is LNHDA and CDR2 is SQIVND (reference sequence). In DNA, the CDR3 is TGTGCCAGTAGTTCACTAGCTTACAATGAGCAGTTCTTC. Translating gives CASSSLAYNEQFF. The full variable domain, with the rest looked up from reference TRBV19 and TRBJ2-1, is DGGITQSPKYLFRKEGQNVTLSCEQNLNHDAMYWYRQDPGQGLRLIYYSQIVNDFQKGDIAEGYSVSREKKESFPLTVTSAQKNPTAFYLCASSSLAYNEQFFGPGTRLTVL.

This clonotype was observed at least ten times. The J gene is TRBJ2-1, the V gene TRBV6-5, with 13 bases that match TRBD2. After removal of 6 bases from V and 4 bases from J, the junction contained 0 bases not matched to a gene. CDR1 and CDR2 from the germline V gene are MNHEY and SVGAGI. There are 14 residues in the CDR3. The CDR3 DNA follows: TGTGCCAGCAGGGGACTAGCGGGGTACAATGAGCAGTTCTTC. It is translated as CASRGLAGYNEQFF.

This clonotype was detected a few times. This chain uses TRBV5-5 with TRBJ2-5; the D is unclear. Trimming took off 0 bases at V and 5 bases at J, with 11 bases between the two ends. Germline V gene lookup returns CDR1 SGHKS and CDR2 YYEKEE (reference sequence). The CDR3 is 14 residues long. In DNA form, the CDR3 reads TGTGCCAGCAGCTTGGGTGAAGTCCAGGAGACCCAGTACTTC. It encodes CASSLGEVQETQYF.

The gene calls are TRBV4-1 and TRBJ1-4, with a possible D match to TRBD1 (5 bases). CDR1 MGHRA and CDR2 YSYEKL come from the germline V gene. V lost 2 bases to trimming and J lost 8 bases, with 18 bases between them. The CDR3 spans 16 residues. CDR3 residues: CASSQPFFGAREKLFF. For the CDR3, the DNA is TGCGCCAGCAGCCAACCCTTTTTTGGGGCGCGGGAAAAACTGTTTTTT.

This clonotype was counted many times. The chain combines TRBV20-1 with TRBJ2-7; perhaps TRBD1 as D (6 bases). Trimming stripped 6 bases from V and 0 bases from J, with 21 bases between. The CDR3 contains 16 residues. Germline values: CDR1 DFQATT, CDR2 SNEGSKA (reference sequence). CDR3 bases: TGCAGTGCGAGCTCTTCGGAGACAGGCATCTCCTACGAGCAGTACTTC. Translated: CSASSSETGISYEQYF.

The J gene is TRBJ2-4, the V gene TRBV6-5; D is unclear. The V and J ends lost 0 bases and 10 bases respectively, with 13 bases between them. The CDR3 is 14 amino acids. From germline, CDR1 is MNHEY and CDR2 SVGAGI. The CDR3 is CASSYSQRERIQYF. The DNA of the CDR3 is TGTGCCAGCAGTTACTCGCAACGCGAGAGGATTCAGTACTTC.

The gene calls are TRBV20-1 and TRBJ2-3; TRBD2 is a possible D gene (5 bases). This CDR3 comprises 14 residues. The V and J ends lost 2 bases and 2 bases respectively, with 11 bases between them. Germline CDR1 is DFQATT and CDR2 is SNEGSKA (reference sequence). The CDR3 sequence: CSARTERPTDTQYF. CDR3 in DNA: TGCAGTGCTAGAACTGAGCGGCCCACAGATACGCAGTATTTT.

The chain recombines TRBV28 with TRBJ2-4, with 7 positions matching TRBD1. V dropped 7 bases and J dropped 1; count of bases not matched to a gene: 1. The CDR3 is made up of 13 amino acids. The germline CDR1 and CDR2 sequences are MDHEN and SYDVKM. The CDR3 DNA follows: TGTGCCAGCAAGGGACAGGCCAAAAACATTCAGTACTTC. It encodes CASKGQAKNIQYF.

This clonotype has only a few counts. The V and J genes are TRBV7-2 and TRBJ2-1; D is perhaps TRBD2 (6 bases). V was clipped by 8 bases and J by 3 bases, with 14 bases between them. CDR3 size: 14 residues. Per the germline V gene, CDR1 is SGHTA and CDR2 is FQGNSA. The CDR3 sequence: CASVRDSHYNEQFF. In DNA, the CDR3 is TGTGCCAGCGTCCGGGACTCTCACTACAATGAGCAGTTCTTC.

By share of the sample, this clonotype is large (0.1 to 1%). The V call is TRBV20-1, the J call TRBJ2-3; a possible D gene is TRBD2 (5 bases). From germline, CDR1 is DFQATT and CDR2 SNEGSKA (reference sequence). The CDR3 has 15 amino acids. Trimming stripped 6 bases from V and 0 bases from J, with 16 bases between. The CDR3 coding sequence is TGCAGTGCCACCCGTGGCGAGGGTAGCACAGATACGCAGTATTTT. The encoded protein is CSATRGEGSTDTQYF.

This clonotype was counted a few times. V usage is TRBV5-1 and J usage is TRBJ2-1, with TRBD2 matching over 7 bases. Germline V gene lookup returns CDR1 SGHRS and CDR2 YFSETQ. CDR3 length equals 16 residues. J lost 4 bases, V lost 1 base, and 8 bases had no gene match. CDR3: CASSLFASGIYNEQFF. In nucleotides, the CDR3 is TGCGCCAGCAGCTTGTTCGCTAGCGGAATATACAATGAGCAGTTCTTC.

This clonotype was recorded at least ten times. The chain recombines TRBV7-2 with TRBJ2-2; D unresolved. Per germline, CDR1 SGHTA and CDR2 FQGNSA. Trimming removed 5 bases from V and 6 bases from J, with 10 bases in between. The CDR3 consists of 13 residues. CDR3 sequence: CASSPYWAGELFF. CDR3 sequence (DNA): TGTGCCAGCAGCCCGTATTGGGCCGGGGAGCTGTTTTTT.

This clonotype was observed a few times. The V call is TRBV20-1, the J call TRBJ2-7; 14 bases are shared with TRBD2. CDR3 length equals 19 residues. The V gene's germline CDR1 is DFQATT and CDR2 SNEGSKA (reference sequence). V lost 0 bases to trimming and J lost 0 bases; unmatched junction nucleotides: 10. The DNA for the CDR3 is TGCAGTGCTAGAGAAAGACTAGCGGGAGGGACTAGGGGCTCCTACGAGCAGTACTTC. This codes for CSARERLAGGTRGSYEQYF.